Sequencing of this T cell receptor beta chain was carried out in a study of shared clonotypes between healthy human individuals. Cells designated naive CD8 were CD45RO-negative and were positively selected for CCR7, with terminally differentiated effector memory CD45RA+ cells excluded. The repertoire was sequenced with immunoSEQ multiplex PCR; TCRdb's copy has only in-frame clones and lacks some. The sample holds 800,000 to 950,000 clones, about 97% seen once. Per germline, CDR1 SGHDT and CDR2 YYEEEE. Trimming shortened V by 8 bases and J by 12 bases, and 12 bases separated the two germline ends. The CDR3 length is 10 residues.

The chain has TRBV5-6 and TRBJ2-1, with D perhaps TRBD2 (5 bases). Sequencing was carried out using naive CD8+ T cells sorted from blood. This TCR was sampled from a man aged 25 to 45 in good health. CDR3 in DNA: TGTGCCAGTCGGGGTTCCTCGCAGTTCTTC. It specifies CASRGSSQFF.